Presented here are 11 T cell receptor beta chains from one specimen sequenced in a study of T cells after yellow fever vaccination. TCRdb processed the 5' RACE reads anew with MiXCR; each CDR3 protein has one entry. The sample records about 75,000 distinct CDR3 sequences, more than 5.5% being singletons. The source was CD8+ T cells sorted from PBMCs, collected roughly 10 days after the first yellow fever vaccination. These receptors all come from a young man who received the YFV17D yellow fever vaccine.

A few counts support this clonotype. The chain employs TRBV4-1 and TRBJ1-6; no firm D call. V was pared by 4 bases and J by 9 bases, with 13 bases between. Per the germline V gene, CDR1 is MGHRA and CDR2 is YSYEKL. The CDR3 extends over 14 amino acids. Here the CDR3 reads CASSPPVGTSPLHF. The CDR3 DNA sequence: TGCGCCAGCAGCCCCCCCGTTGGTACTTCACCCCTCCACTTT.

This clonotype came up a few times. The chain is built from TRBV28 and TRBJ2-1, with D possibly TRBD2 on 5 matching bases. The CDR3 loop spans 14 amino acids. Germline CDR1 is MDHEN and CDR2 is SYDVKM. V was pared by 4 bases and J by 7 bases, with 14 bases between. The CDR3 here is CASSYGAPGNEQFF. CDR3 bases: TGTGCCAGCAGTTACGGTGCCCCGGGGAATGAGCAGTTCTTC.

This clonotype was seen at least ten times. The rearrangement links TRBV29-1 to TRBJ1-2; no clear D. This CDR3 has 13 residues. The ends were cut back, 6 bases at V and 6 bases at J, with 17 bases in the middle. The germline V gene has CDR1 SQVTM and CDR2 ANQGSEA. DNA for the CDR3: TGCAGCGTCGAGGTTCGGGTAGAGCATGGCTACACCTTC. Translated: CSVEVRVEHGYTF.

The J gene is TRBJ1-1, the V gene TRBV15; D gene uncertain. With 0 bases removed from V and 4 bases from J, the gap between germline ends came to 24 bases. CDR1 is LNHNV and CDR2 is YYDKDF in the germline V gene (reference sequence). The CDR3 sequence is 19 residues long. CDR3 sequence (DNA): TGTGCCACCAGCAGAGACCCTAGCTGGCAGTCAAGTCGAAGCACTGAAGCTTTCTTT. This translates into CATSRDPSWQSSRSTEAFF.

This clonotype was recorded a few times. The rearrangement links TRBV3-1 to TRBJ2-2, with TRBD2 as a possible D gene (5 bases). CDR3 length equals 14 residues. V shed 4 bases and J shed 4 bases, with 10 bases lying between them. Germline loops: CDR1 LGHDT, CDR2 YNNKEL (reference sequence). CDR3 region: CASSPMTITGELFF. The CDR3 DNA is TGTGCCAGCAGCCCAATGACTATCACCGGGGAGCTGTTTTTT. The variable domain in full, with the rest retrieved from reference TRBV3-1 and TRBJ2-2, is DTAVSQTPKYLVTQMGNDKSIKCEQNLGHDTMYWYKQDSKKFLKIMFSYNNKELIINETVPNRFSPKSPDKAHLNLHINSLELGDSAVYFCASSPMTITGELFFGEGSRLTVL.

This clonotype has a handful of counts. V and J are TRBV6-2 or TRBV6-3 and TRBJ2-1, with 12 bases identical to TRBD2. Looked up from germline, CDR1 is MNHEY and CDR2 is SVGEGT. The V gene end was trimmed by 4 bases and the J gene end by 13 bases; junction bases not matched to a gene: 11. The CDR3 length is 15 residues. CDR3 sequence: CASSLRTSGVLGQFF. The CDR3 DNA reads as TGTGCCAGCAGTTTGCGGACTAGCGGGGTCCTTGGACAGTTCTTC.

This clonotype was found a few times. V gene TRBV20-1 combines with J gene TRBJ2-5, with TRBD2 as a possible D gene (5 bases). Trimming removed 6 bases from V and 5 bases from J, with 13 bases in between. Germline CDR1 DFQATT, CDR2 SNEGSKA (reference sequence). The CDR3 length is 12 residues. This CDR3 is CSAPWRWETQYF. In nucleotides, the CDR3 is TGCAGTGCCCCATGGAGGTGGGAGACCCAGTACTTC.

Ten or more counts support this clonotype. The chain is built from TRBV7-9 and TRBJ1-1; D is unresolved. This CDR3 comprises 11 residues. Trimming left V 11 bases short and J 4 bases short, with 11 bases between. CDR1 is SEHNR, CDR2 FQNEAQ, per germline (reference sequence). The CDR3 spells CAAGEGTEAFF. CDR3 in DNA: TGTGCCGCCGGCGAGGGCACTGAAGCTTTCTTT.

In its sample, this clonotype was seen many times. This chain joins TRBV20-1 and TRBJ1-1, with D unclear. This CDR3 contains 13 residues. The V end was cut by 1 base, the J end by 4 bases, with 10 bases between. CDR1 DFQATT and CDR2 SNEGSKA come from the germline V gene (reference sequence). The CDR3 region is CSARASGVTEAFF. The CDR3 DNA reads TGCAGTGCTAGAGCCAGTGGTGTCACTGAAGCTTTCTTT.

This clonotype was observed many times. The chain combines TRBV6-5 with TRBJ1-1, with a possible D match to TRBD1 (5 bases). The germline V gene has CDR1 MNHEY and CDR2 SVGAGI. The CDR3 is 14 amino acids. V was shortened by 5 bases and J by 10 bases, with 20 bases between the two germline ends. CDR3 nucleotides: TGTGCCAGCAGTACTTTGCTCGGGACCGACGGAGCTTTCTTT. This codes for CASSTLLGTDGAFF.

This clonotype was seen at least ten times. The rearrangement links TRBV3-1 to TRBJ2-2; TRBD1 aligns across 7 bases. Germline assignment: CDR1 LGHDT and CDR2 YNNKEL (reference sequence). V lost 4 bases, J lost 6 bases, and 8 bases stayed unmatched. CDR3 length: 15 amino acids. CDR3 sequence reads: CASSPDRARSGELFF. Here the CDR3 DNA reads TGTGCCAGCAGCCCTGACAGGGCTCGGTCCGGGGAGCTGTTTTTT.